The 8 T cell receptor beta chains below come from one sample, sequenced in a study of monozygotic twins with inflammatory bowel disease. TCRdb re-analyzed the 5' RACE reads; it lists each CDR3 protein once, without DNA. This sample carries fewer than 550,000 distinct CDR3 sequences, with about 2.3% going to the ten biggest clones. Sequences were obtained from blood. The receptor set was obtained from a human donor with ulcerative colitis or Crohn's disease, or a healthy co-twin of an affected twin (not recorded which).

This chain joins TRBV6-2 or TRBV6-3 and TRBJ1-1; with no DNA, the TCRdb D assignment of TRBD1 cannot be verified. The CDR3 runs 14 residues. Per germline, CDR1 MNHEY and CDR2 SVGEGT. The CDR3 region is CASSYSSGGRKAFF.

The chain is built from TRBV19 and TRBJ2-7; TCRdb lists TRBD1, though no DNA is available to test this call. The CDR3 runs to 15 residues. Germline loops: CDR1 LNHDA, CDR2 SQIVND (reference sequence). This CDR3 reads CASSANRGLMGEQYF.

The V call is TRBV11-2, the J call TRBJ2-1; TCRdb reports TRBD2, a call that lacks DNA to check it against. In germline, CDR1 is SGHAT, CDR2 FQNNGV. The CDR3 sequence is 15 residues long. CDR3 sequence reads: CASSLDQGRYNEQFF.

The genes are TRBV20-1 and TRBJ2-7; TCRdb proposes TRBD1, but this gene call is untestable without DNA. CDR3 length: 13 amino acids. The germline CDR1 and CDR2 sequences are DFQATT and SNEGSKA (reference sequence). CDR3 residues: CSARPREGYEQYF.

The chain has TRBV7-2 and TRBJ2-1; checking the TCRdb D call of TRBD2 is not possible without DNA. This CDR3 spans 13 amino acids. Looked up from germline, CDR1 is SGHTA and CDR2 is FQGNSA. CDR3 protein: CASSVGLAGEQFF. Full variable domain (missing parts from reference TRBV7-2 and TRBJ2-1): GAGVSQSPSNKVTEKGKDVELRCDPISGHTALYWYRQSLGQGLEFLIYFQGNSAPDKSGLPSDRFSAERTGGSVSTLTIQRTQQEDSAVYLCASSVGLAGEQFFGPGTRLTVL.

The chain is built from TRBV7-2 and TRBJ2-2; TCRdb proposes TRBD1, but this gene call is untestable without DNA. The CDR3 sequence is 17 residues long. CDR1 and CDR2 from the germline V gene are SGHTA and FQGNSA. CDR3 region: CASSLEVGGGNTGELFF.

The CDR3 loop is CATSDNNRNNEQFF. V usage is TRBV24-1 and J usage is TRBJ2-1. Germline CDR1 reads KGHDR; CDR2 reads SFDVKD. This CDR3 is 14 amino acids long.

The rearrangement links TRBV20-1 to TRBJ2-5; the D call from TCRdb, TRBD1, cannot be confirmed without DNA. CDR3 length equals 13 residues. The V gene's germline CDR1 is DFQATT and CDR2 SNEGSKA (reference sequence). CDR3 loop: CSADFRGRETQYF.